The sequence of this TCR beta chain was determined in a study of shared clonotypes between healthy human individuals. Study overall: Donors were a couple of women and a few men aged 18 to 49.

The donors, all of them Caucasian adults, lived in Nashville, Tennessee. Sequencing used immunoSEQ multiplex PCR; TCRdb keeps in-frame clones, though not all of them. This repertoire shows over 400,000 clones, roughly 80% found once; its top ten account for 10% to 15%. The sample taken for sequencing was PBMCs. This TCR was recovered from a woman aged 40 to 50 in good health. Some clones in this sample may be carry-over from other donors' samples.

CDR3 protein: CASSFTGDSEKLFF. DNA of the CDR3: TGTGCCAGCAGTTTTACTGGGGATTCCGAAAAACTGTTTTTT. The J gene is TRBJ1-4, the V gene TRBV28, with D unclear. The CDR3 sequence is 14 residues long. The V gene's germline CDR1 is MDHEN and CDR2 SYDVKM. V lost 3 bases to trimming and J lost 8 bases, with 13 bases between them.